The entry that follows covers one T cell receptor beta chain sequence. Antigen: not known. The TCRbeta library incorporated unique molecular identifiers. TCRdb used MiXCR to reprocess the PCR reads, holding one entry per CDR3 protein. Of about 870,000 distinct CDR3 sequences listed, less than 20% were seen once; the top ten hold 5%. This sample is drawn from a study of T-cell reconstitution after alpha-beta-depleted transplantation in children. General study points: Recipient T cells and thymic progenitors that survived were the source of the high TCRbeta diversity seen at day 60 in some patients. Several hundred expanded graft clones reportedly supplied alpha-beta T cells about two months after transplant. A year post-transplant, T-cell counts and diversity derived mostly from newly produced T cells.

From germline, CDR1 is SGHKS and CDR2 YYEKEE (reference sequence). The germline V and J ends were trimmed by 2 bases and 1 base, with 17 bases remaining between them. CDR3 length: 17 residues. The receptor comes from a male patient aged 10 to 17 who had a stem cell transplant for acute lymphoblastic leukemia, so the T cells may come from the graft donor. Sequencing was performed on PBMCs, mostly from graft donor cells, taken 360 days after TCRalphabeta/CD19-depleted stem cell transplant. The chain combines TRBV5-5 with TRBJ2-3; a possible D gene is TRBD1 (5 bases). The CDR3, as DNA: TGTGCCAGCAGCTTCTTGTTAATGGACACCCGCACAGATACGCAGTATTTT. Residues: CASSFLLMDTRTDTQYF.